This paragraph reports one TCR beta chain. Its antigen is as yet unknown. The data are from a study of post-analysis software for immune sequencing data. About the research overall: As for disease course, relapsing-remitting, secondary progressive and progressive-relapsing multiple sclerosis were all included.

The CDR3 contains 16 residues. Deletions cut 3 bases from V and 2 bases from J, with 13 bases between. Germline lookup yields CDR1 LGHNA and CDR2 YSLEER. Regarding the study as a whole: TRBV5-6, TRBV5-1 and TRBV20-1 were among 4 or 5 TRBV segments more frequent in patients than controls. Diversity measured as normalized Chao1 was significantly lower in multiple sclerosis patients than in controls. Those samples that were prepared in the same batch co-clustered strongly by F measure.

Researchers reported that TCR beta cDNA libraries carried unique molecular identifiers. T cells numbering about 0.85 to 10 million yielded 450,000 to 500,000 cDNA molecules. One entry per CDR3 protein, called by TCRdb with MiXCR from the PCR reads. This table holds roughly 400,000 distinct CDR3 sequences, less than 40% found once. The source material was blood. The chain links TRBV4-3 to TRBJ1-4, with D hard to call. The sequence was collected from a girl aged 2-10 years with multiple sclerosis. The CDR3 coding sequence is TGCGCCAGCAGCCAGGGGAGTGGGCTGACTAATGAAAAACTGTTTTTT. Amino acids: CASSQGSGLTNEKLFF.